A single sample gave rise to the 20 T cell receptor beta chains below, sequenced in a study of PD-1 blockade in classical Hodgkin lymphoma. Here immunoSEQ multiplex PCR was the method, and the copy in TCRdb shows in-frame clones only, minus some. The table has about 86,000 clones, about nine tenths seen once. Every patient experienced relapse after autologous stem cell transplantation, and brentuximab vedotin exposure varied. Sequenced here: peripheral blood mononuclear cells (PBMCs), sampled at baseline. The source is a human donor with classical Hodgkin lymphoma.

In this sample, this clone turned up once. Written as DNA, the CDR3 is TGTGCCAGCAGTTACTCCTCCCGGGGCGGAGGCTACACCTTC. It translates to CASSYSSRGGGYTF. The chain carries TRBV6-5 and TRBJ1-2; possible D gene TRBD1, 5 bases. Germline V gives CDR1 MNHEY, CDR2 SVGAGI. V shed 0 bases and J shed 8 bases, with 13 bases lying between them. The CDR3 has 14 residues.

V is TRBV6-9 and J is TRBJ1-5, with D uncertain. Trimming took off 6 bases at V and 4 bases at J, with 10 bases between the two ends. CDR3 length equals 13 residues. The germline V gene encodes CDR1 MNHGY and CDR2 SVAAGI. The CDR3 region is CASRLRGNQPQHF. The CDR3 DNA is TGTGCCAGCAGGCTACGAGGGAATCAGCCCCAGCATTTT.

The chain recombines TRBV7-6 with TRBJ2-3; D is undetermined. The CDR3 has 12 residues. V was clipped by 2 bases and J by 5 bases, with 5 bases between them. Germline CDR1 reads SGHVS; CDR2 reads FNYEAQ. The CDR3 bases are TGTGCCAGCAGCTTAAATTTAGATACGCAGTATTTT. It encodes CASSLNLDTQYF.

The chain recombines TRBV7-2 with TRBJ2-7; 7 bases are a match to TRBD2. The CDR3 is 14 amino acids. Germline CDR1 reads SGHTA; CDR2 reads FQGNSA. V dropped 5 bases and J dropped 5; count of bases not matched to a gene: 9. The CDR3 protein is CASSHLGRENEQYF. Here the CDR3 DNA reads TGTGCCAGCAGCCACCTCGGGCGGGAGAACGAGCAGTACTTC. Filled out from reference TRBV7-2 and TRBJ2-7, the complete variable domain reads GAGVSQSPSNKVTEKGKDVELRCDPISGHTALYWYRQSLGQGLEFLIYFQGNSAPDKSGLPSDRFSAERTGGSVSTLTIQRTQQEDSAVYLCASSHLGRENEQYFGPGTRLTVT.

V usage is TRBV18 and J usage is TRBJ2-7; TRBD2 is a possible D gene (6 bases). The V end lost 3 bases, the J end lost 6 bases, and 21 bases lay between the germline ends. The germline gives CDR1 KGHSH, CDR2 LQKENI. The CDR3 length is 16 residues. CDR3 DNA: TGTGCCAGCTCACCTCTCAGACTAGACATCCCACTCGAGCAGTACTTC. Translating it yields CASSPLRLDIPLEQYF.

The chain joins TRBV5-4 to TRBJ2-3; D unresolved. The CDR3 runs 11 residues. CDR1 is SGHNT and CDR2 is YYREEE in the germline V gene (reference sequence). V lost 0 bases, J lost 7 bases, and 3 bases lay in between. The chain's CDR3 is CASSLDYTQYF. The CDR3 DNA reads as TGTGCCAGCAGCTTGGATTATACGCAGTATTTT.

As to this clone: A read error may account for a junction end that differs from germline. V and J are TRBV7-9 and TRBJ2-1; 10 bases agree with TRBD2. The CDR3 consists of 13 residues. Germline CDR1 and CDR2: SEHNR and FQNEAQ (reference sequence). CDR3 protein: CASSPMSGRAWLF. The DNA of the CDR3 is TGTGCCAGCAGCCCTATGAGCGGGAGGGCCTGGCTCTTC.

The CDR3 sequence is CASSLMPGSSYEQYF. The CDR3 DNA sequence: TGTGCCAGCAGCTTAATGCCTGGGAGCTCCTACGAGCAGTACTTC. V and J are TRBV7-2 and TRBJ2-7; D perhaps matches TRBD2 (5 bases). Germline assignment: CDR1 SGHTA and CDR2 FQGNSA. Trimming stripped 2 bases from V and 0 bases from J, with 11 bases between. The CDR3 sequence is 15 residues long.

This rearrangement joins TRBV6-5 to TRBJ1-2, with D hard to call. Deletions cut 0 bases from V and 2 bases from J, with 7 bases between. This CDR3 spans 14 amino acids. Per the germline V gene, CDR1 is MNHEY and CDR2 is SVGAGI. The CDR3: CASSYSPGNYGYTF. DNA of the CDR3: TGTGCCAGCAGTTACTCACCAGGAAACTATGGCTACACCTTC.

Comment on this clone: Germline and junction disagree at one end, which may indicate a read error. The rearrangement uses TRBV2 and TRBJ1-2, with TRBD1 as a possible D gene (6 bases). Per the germline V gene, CDR1 is SNHLY and CDR2 is FYNNEI. CDR3 length: 11 residues. The CDR3 reads CASSERGDRIF. CDR3 sequence (DNA): TGTGCCAGCAGTGAAAGGGGTGACAGGATCTTC.

V gene TRBV15 combines with J gene TRBJ1-1; 7 positions match TRBD1. Germline loops: CDR1 LNHNV, CDR2 YYDKDF (reference sequence). The CDR3 has 12 residues. V gave up 4 bases and J gave up 7 bases; unmatched junction bases: 3. The CDR3 reads CATSNGDSEAFF. CDR3 in DNA: TGTGCCACCAGCAATGGGGACAGTGAAGCTTTCTTT.

V and J are TRBV11-1 and TRBJ1-1; D not resolved. The CDR3 runs 12 residues. Per germline, CDR1 SGHAT and CDR2 FQDESV (reference sequence). V was pared by 2 bases and J by 8 bases, with 9 bases between. The DNA of the CDR3 is TGTGCCAGCAGCTTATTCTCCGGGGAAGCTTTCTTT. It translates to CASSLFSGEAFF.

V usage is TRBV10-1 and J usage is TRBJ2-1; 10 nucleotides agree with TRBD2. With 4 bases clipped from V and 11 bases from J, the junction kept 8 bases outside the gene matches. The germline V gene has CDR1 WNHNN and CDR2 SYGVQD (reference sequence). There are 14 residues in the CDR3. The CDR3: CASSAGGLAEQQFF. The CDR3 coding sequence is TGCGCCAGCAGTGCTGGAGGACTAGCGGAACAGCAGTTCTTC.

The chain uses TRBV6-1 and TRBJ2-7; D ambiguous. The germline V gene has CDR1 MNHNS and CDR2 SASEGT. CDR3 length: 14 residues. The V and J ends lost 0 bases and 0 bases respectively, with 6 bases between them. Here the CDR3 reads CASSEAGSSYEQYF. In DNA, the CDR3 is TGTGCCAGCAGTGAAGCGGGCAGCTCCTACGAGCAGTACTTC.

This chain connects TRBV19 to TRBJ2-1, with 8 bases lining up with TRBD2. Germline V gene lookup returns CDR1 LNHDA and CDR2 SQIVND (reference sequence). J lost 2 bases, V lost 6 bases, and 9 bases had no gene match. The CDR3 runs to 16 residues. In nucleotides, the CDR3 is TGTGCCAGTAGGGCGGGGGGTCTAGCGGCCTACAATGAGCAGTTCTTC. Translated: CASRAGGLAAYNEQFF.

This clone was picked up one time. The chain couples TRBV19 to TRBJ1-5; D may be TRBD1 (5 bases). CDR1 is LNHDA, CDR2 SQIVND, per germline (reference sequence). The CDR3 is 14 amino acids. V was cut by 5 bases and J by 7 bases, with 15 bases left in between. The DNA of the CDR3 is TGTGCCAGTAGTCTCATGGGGGGAAACCAGCCCCAGCATTTT. Amino acids: CASSLMGGNQPQHF.

This chain links TRBV7-2 with TRBJ2-2; D tentatively fits TRBD1 or TRBD2 (5 bases each). This CDR3 has 15 amino acids. Germline CDR1 and CDR2: SGHTA and FQGNSA. Trimming stripped 4 bases from V and 1 base from J, with 10 bases between. Here the CDR3 reads CASSSGTLNTGELFF. The DNA for the CDR3 is TGTGCCAGCAGCTCCGGGACCCTGAACACCGGGGAGCTGTTTTTT.

J is TRBJ2-7 and V is TRBV19, with TRBD1 matching over 8 bases. The CDR3 totals 15 residues. Losses at the gene ends were 1 base for V and 5 bases for J; bases not matched to a gene: 7. Per the germline V gene, CDR1 is LNHDA and CDR2 is SQIVND (reference sequence). The CDR3 spells CASSIGQGTGDEQYF. CDR3 in DNA: TGTGCCAGTAGTATAGGACAGGGGACGGGAGACGAGCAGTACTTC.

The J gene is TRBJ2-1, the V gene TRBV27; tentative D call: TRBD2 (5 bases). The germline V gene has CDR1 MNHEY and CDR2 SMNVEV (reference sequence). This CDR3 comprises 15 residues. V gave up 8 bases and J gave up 7 bases, with 21 bases separating them. The CDR3 spells CASSHGLARGNEQFF. The CDR3 nucleotides are TGTGCCAGCTCCCATGGGCTAGCTCGAGGGAATGAGCAGTTCTTC.

The chain joins TRBV27 to TRBJ2-5; 7 positions agree with TRBD1. The germline V gene has CDR1 MNHEY and CDR2 SMNVEV (reference sequence). The CDR3 has 15 residues. J was trimmed by 4 bases and V by 2 bases; bases with no gene match: 7. Written as DNA, the CDR3 is TGTGCCAGCAGTTTACGACAGGGATCAGGAGAGACCCAGTACTTC. Amino acid sequence: CASSLRQGSGETQYF.